This record concerns one T cell receptor (beta chain) sequence. Its antigen is currently unknown. In germline, CDR1 is SGHRS, CDR2 YFSETQ. CDR3 length: 14 residues. These data come from a study of monozygotic twins with inflammatory bowel disease. TCRdb reprocessed the 5' RACE reads; each CDR3 protein has one entry and no DNA is given. The specimen's table records 300,000 to 400,000 distinct CDR3 sequences. Study-level results: Neither one strong signal nor one clonotype associated with IBD was supported. Sharing of clonotypes with others was lower in IBD patients than in healthy twins, and this was especially so with disease activity.

Sequencing was done on a sample of blood. The J gene is TRBJ2-5, the V gene TRBV5-1; the D call of TRBD2 rests on TCRdb alone, since no DNA is present to check it. The clonotype originates from a human donor with ulcerative colitis or Crohn's disease, or a healthy co-twin of an affected twin (not recorded which). The CDR3 reads CASSLLAGEQTQYF.